This TCR beta chain was captured by sequencing in a study of T cells in localized non-small cell lung cancer. Findings and limits, study-wide: When the top 100 tumor clones were examined, a median approximately 54 of them also appeared in the adjacent lung, which was paired and uninvolved. There was higher T cell clonality in uninvolved adjacent lung than in tumor, and it was highest there. Because researchers sequenced only one region of the tumor, heterogeneity is still possible. The study linked higher blood T cell density to longer overall survival.

Libraries were prepared by immunoSEQ multiplex PCR; TCRdb keeps only in-frame clonotypes and omits some of them. Of around 130,000 clones listed, roughly 90% are singletons. For this clone: Its matching antigen is unknown.

The V and J ends lost 5 bases and 5 bases respectively, with 10 bases between them. Germline CDR1 SNHLY, CDR2 FYNNEI. CDR3 length: 13 residues. The specimen comprised peripheral blood, sampled before any cancer treatment. This chain links TRBV2 with TRBJ2-1; a possible D gene is TRBD2 (6 bases). The sequence was obtained from a female donor of 60 years or more with stage I lung adenocarcinoma. CDR3 DNA sequence: TGTGCCAGCAGTTCGACTAGGAACAATGAGCAGTTCTTC. Its protein is CASSSTRNNEQFF. The full variable domain, rest sourced from reference TRBV2 and TRBJ2-1, is EPEVTQTPSHQVTQMGQEVILRCVPISNHLYFYWYRQILGQKVEFLVSFYNNEISEKSEIFDDQFSVERPDGSNFTLKIRSTKLEDSAMYFCASSSTRNNEQFFGPGTRLTVL.